Reported below is one T cell receptor beta chain. Antigen specificity is unknown. This specimen belongs to a study of cytomegalovirus exposure and HLA in healthy donors. Study-level information: Drawn from HLA-typed donors, approximately 85 million unique TCRs were held in an early data release.

The CDR3 is 14 residues long. V lost 2 bases to trimming and J lost 6 bases, with 10 bases between them. From germline, CDR1 is LNHDA and CDR2 SQIVND (reference sequence). Study-wide points: In a later analysis, common viral pathogens appeared linked to several of the most significant clusters. Sequencing depth roughly uniform across donors was assumed in presence/absence analyses. Data from an earlier analysis indicated that most TCR beta V segments were productive either about 87% or about 30% of the time.

Vbeta (60) and Jbeta (13) primers were used in the PCR. Clones were sequenced by immunoSEQ multiplex PCR, and TCRdb holds only the in-frame ones, with some missing. The sample carries about 190,000 clones, more than 75% recorded once. Sequencing was carried out using PBMCs. This chain connects TRBV19 to TRBJ2-2; D perhaps matches TRBD2 (6 bases). The TCR was taken from a man aged 30-40 years in good health and CMV-seronegative. CDR3 amino acids: CASSIWGDAGELFF. CDR3 nucleotide sequence: TGTGCCAGTAGTATATGGGGGGACGCCGGGGAGCTGTTTTTT.